This T cell receptor beta chain was obtained from a study of cytomegalovirus exposure and HLA in healthy donors. Study-level results: There were about 160 TCR beta chains listed as cytomegalovirus-associated.

PCR amplification relied on 60 Vbeta primers (plus 13 Jbeta primers). Clones were read by immunoSEQ multiplex PCR, and TCRdb kept only the in-frame ones, dropping some. The sample includes more than 95,000 clones, roughly three quarters of them seen just once. The CDR3 sequence is 16 residues long. Germline loops: CDR1 MDHEN, CDR2 SYDVKM. Deletions cut 5 bases from V and 1 base from J, with 15 bases between. A note on this clone: Its cognate antigen is unknown.

V and J are TRBV28 and TRBJ1-5; D unresolved. The clonotype comes from a woman aged 18-29 years in good health and CMV-seronegative. Sequenced sample: PBMCs. This CDR3 is CASSPHEGVSNQPQHF. DNA for the CDR3: TGTGCCAGCAGTCCTCACGAGGGCGTAAGCAATCAGCCCCAGCATTTT.